This TCR beta chain emerged from a study of OX40 agonist ivuxolimab in advanced cancers. Study-level information: Ivuxolimab is a fully human IgG2 antibody that activates OX40 (CD134). Partial responses were achieved by three patients: one hepatocellular carcinoma, two cutaneous melanoma.

Using immunoSEQ multiplex PCR, the repertoire was profiled, and TCRdb retains in-frame clones only, with some absent. The data hold tens of thousands of clones, with about 85% observed a single time. CDR1 is LNHDA and CDR2 is SQIVND in the germline V gene (reference sequence). V was trimmed by 5 bases and J by 0 bases, leaving 17 bases between them. The CDR3 sequence is 16 residues long. The sequencing here drew on CD4+ or CD8+ T cells sorted from blood, taken in a trial of the OX40 agonist ivuxolimab. The gene calls are TRBV19 and TRBJ2-7; the D is unclear. The TCR was taken from an adult with an advanced solid tumor such as melanoma, head and neck, liver or kidney cancer. CDR3 coding DNA: TGTGCCAGTAGTGCCTTTGCGGCGGAGAGCTCCTACGAGCAGTACTTC. This sequence encodes CASSAFAAESSYEQYF.